The source of this T cell receptor (beta chain) is a study of blood T cell repertoires in COVID-19. Study-level background: Samples taken during acute and convalescent COVID-19 were collected in the United States, Italy and Spain. From T cells, B-cell-depleted T cells, or PBMCs came the material, which was cDNA or gDNA.

The table came from immunoSEQ multiplex PCR; TCRdb's copy has only in-frame clones and leaves some out. The sample contains a few hundred thousand clones, 85% of which appear only once. The V gene lost 4 bases and the J gene lost 5 bases, with 12 bases spanning the gap. Per the germline V gene, CDR1 is LNHDA and CDR2 is SQIVND (reference sequence). The CDR3 consists of 14 residues. This TCR came from a woman between 18 and 30 years old with acute or convalescent COVID-19. The sample taken for sequencing was peripheral blood. The V and J genes are TRBV19 and TRBJ2-1, with D perhaps TRBD2 (6 bases). The CDR3, as DNA: TGTGCCAGTAGTACCTGGGACTTCGACAATGAGCAGTTCTTC. Protein: CASSTWDFDNEQFF.